This T cell receptor beta chain is drawn from a study of radiation and T cells in renal cell carcinoma. The repertoire was sequenced with immunoSEQ multiplex PCR; TCRdb's copy has only in-frame clones and lacks some. The repertoire holds about 130,000 clones, more than 75% seen once, with approximately 6% in the top ten. Germline CDR1 SGHNT, CDR2 YENEEA. This CDR3 is 16 amino acids long. V lost 7 bases, J lost 0 bases, and 18 bases lay in between. Time point given: blood 2 weeks post-SBRT. Treatment denoted: 15 Gy SBRT to primary tumor, nephrectomy 4 weeks later. This TCR derives from a woman in her 70s with renal cell carcinoma. V gene TRBV11-3 combines with J gene TRBJ2-5; D is possibly TRBD2 (5 bases). The starting material was blood, obtained from a patient whose treatment included radiotherapy and nephrectomy. CDR3 loop: CASTLGVAGHQETQYF. In DNA, the CDR3 is TGTGCCAGCACCCTGGGAGTCGCGGGCCACCAAGAGACCCAGTACTTC.